What follows describes a single T cell receptor beta chain. What it binds is not known. RNA transcripts were the template for amplifying TCR beta CDR3 regions. An initial round of RT-PCR targeting the TCR CDR3 relied on the HTBI primer set. TCRdb redid the calling of the multiplex PCR reads with MiXCR, one entry per CDR3 protein. Among about 210,000 distinct CDR3 sequences listed, approximately 20% were seen once. With V trimmed by 6 bases and J by 5 bases, 12 bases remained unmatched. The CDR3 loop spans 15 amino acids. CDR1 is SGHTA, CDR2 FQGNSA, per germline. The sample is drawn from a study of T cells in Graves' hyperthyroidism and ophthalmopathy. Stable Graves' hyperthyroidism denoted no ophthalmopathy progression over 18 months. Exclusion followed for patients with uncontrolled infection, other autoimmune disease, pregnancy or lactation. The PBMCs had their origin in less than 13 ml of fresh peripheral blood.

Findings of the study overall: Researchers report that a 13 V-J model separated ophthalmopathy from stable hyperthyroidism.

The chain links TRBV7-2 to TRBJ2-5; 7 bases match TRBD2. This sequence originates from a man aged 40-49 years with Graves' hyperthyroidism. Sequenced: blood. CDR3 amino acids: CASRKAGGRGETQYF. The CDR3, as DNA: TGTGCCAGCAGAAAGGCAGGCGGGAGAGGGGAGACCCAGTACTTC.